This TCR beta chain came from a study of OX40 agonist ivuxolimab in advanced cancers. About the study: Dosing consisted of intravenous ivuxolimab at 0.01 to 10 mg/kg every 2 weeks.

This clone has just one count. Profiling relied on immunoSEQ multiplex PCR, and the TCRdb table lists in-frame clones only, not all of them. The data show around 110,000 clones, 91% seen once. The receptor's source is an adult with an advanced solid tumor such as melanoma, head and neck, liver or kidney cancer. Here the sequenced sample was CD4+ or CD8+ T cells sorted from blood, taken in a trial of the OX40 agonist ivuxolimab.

CDR3 amino acids: CASSPTGTPAVQYF. The DNA for the CDR3 is TGTGCCAGCAGCCCAACCGGGACACCAGCGGTGCAGTACTTC. The chain has TRBV7-8 and TRBJ2-7; possible D gene TRBD1, 6 bases. The CDR3 has 14 amino acids. CDR1 is SGHVS and CDR2 is FQNEAQ in the germline V gene. V lost 5 bases, J lost 9 bases, and 20 bases lay in between.